The entry below describes one T cell receptor beta chain. This clone was seen just once. Its antigen is still unknown. There are no base qualities to consult, and no much larger clone falls within one base. In total, 500 to 700 healthy bone marrow donors made up the cohort. Cohort members were all nominally healthy when sampled, although unrecorded immune exposures were likely present. The donor tested CMV seropositive, placing the donor among the 289 seropositive members of the cohort. A peripheral blood sample was provided by each donor, and peripheral blood mononuclear cells were used for TCR beta sequencing. The Qiagen DNeasy Blood Extraction Kit was used to extract genomic DNA from the blood cell samples. The data belong to a study of cytomegalovirus exposure and HLA in healthy donors (dated 2017 in TCRdb). Some background on the complete study: According to an earlier analysis of a few hundred of the donors, about 179 million T cells yielded 90 million to 140 million unique TCR beta sequences and about 280 Gb of sequence data. About 310 gigabases of sequencing data and approximately 93 million unique TCR sequences were included in an early release covering 550 to 650 HLA-typed donors. Among the roughly 430 genotyped donors, around 79% belonged to the genetic ancestry cluster associated with self-reported Caucasian donors. The aim of the study was to test whether cataloging public T cell receptors could identify signatures of past pathogen exposure. The T cell repertoires of around 730 subjects were profiled by immunosequencing and related to cytomegalovirus serostatus. In addition to the first cohort of several hundred subjects, a separate validation cohort of some 120 different subjects was used. To predict cytomegalovirus infection status, the study combined high-throughput TCR immunosequencing, statistical association of individual TCRs with disease status, and machine learning. To study patterns of TCR occurrence, a later analysis re-analyzed previously published TCR beta repertoires from several hundred donors and added high-resolution HLA genotyping. Rather than drawing on any new phenotypic data, the later analysis identified candidate immune exposures from TCR beta sequences and the way those sequences occurred across donors. An earlier analysis of some 500 of the donors applied high-throughput TCR beta sequencing to assess whether each TCR beta V gene segment acted as functional or pseudogenic. Donor age, sex, ethnicity and CMV serostatus were collected together with the repertoire data. Genome-wide SNP genotypes for about three fifths of the roughly 670 donors were used in a later genetic analysis, which treated that subset as a discovery cohort. Every repertoire in the discovery cohort had been generated on one and the same sequencing platform. Class I and class II HLA loci were covered by the typing at four-digit resolution. The number of typed donors differed by locus: roughly 629-640 for A, B, C, DRB1 and DQB1; some 540 for DQA1; 606 for DPA1; and about 450 for DPB1. Because of strong linkage in the cohort, five DR-DQ haplotypes were treated as single units for association and clustering. Across about 380 genotyped donors of the cohort, an average of roughly 250,000 unique TCR beta nucleotide sequences per donor were sequenced, and roughly 20% of those sequences were non-productive. The full study reports these points: The sequencing pipeline was judged likely to have produced a cluster of highly shared sequence variants as a technical artifact. In a later analysis, TCR association rates were found to vary across HLA loci, with the most associated TCRs seen for DRB1 alleles and the fewest for HLA-C alleles. Linkage disequilibrium might explain the correlated functional status among segregating V segments, but an unknown experimental factor could not be excluded. An association between a missense DCLRE1C variant and V-gene and J-gene trimming of TCR beta chains was found in a later genetic analysis and replicated in an independent cohort. When HLA alleles, especially DR and DQ, strongly co-occurred, attributing TCR associations to individual alleles was difficult. A later analysis associated about 18,000 TCR beta sequences with specific HLA alleles at a false discovery rate of 0.05. A total of about 150 TCR beta chains were listed by the study as associated with cytomegalovirus. Roughly uniform sequencing depth across donors was assumed in presence/absence analyses, although this assumption may not hold. Compared with the approximately 710-donor mean, donors in an Asian-associated ancestry cluster had fewer N-insertions in productive TCRs, according to a later genetic analysis. In vitro tests confirmed that a few of the cytomegalovirus-associated TCR beta chains recognize cytomegalovirus antigens. Because HLA typing was missing for some donors at each locus, association tests included only the typed subset. Only TCR beta chains were sequenced in this cohort, and the absence of alpha or paired-chain data limited detectable features. The authors suggested that the approach could potentially be generalized to other disease states and immunological phenotypes. The classifier was reported to diagnose cytomegalovirus status with high specificity and sensitivity in both the original and validation cohorts. Approximately 18 rarely observed V segments, including chromosome 9 orphons, were excluded from the earlier analysis of approximately 500 of the donors because counts were too low. A further reported finding was that TCR beta sequences accurately predicted the HLA-A and HLA-B alleles for most subjects in the first cohort. A later analysis found that HLA-associated TCR beta chains were more clonally expanded and had lower generation probabilities than equally common non-associated chains. According to a later analysis, parvovirus B19, influenza, CMV and Epstein-Barr virus appeared linked to several top co-occurrence clusters. Most TCR sequences were seen in very few donors, while some public TCRs were found in many individuals. An earlier analysis of approximately 590 of the donors showed that most TCR beta V segments appeared in productive rearrangements either about 90% or about 30% of the time, which broadly matched IMGT annotations. For the cohort, immune exposure information was limited to CMV serostatus. Most CMV-associated TCR beta chains appeared to be HLA-restricted in a later analysis, and the HLA associations seemed to be driven largely by CMV exposure.

Preparation of the library involved the immunoSEQ multiplex PCR assay. The multiplex PCR relied on a mix of 60 forward primers for TCR Vbeta segments and 13 reverse primers for TCR Jbeta segments. The CDR3 region of rearranged TCR beta genes was amplified from genomic DNA by a multiplex PCR assay. Amplified TCR beta libraries were sequenced as 87-base-pair reads on the Illumina HiSeq System. Per the authors' processing: A later analysis tallied 80 million to 95 million unique TCR beta chains across the roughly 610 repertoires, and approximately 11 million of those chains were shared by two or more donors. A nearest-neighbor algorithm error-corrected the raw reads and collapsed the reads into unique sequences, merging closely related sequences to remove PCR and sequencing errors. CDR3 sequences were aligned to IMGT reference sequences to assign V, D and J gene segments. For a sequence to be retained, a match of at least six nucleotides to both a V gene segment and a J gene segment was required. A rearrangement counted as productive if the CDR3 had no stop codons and remained in frame with V and J, and every other rearrangement counted as non-productive. Following IMGT convention, CDR3 was defined as the stretch from the second conserved V-encoded cysteine up to the conserved J-encoded phenylalanine. In an earlier analysis of roughly 610 of the donors, sequences lacking an unambiguous match to a single V gene segment were excluded. In an earlier analysis of approximately 550 of the donors, V segments were called functional above 56.7% productive rearrangements and were called segregating when the between-donor standard deviation exceeded 5%. A statistical classification framework was developed to diagnose cytomegalovirus status using the catalog of TCR beta chain sequences. A later analysis assigned V and J genes by comparing TCR nucleotide sequences with IMGT/GENE-DB human TR gene sequences. A later analysis assigned CDR3 sequences and most-parsimonious VDJ recombination scenarios with the TCRdist pipeline. In a later analysis, every TCR beta chain was defined by the combination of its CDR3 amino acid sequence and its V-gene family, and reads without a unique V-gene family were dropped. In a later analysis, approximately 590 highly shared, low-generation-probability nucleotide sequences were removed to address suspected cross-contamination and a sequencing artifact. In a later analysis, a clonal expansion index was calculated for each public chain from normalized within-repertoire ranks of inferred template counts. Generation probabilities in a later analysis came from a VDJ recombination model fitted to out-of-frame rearrangements, and those results were checked against IGoR. In a later analysis, TCR-TCR, TCR-HLA and TCR-CMV co-occurrence was scored with hypergeometric tests, and a repertoire-size bias correction was applied to TCR pairs. False discovery rates were estimated in a later analysis by permuting HLA or CMV assignments 20 times. In a later analysis, co-occurring TCRs were grouped with DBSCAN, and TCRdist sequence similarity was added when clustering was performed within HLA-allele-positive subsets. Co-occurrence clustering excluded repertoires with fewer than 30,000 or more than 120,000 public chains, plus five with anomalous nucleotide sharing. Entries here come from immuneACCESS through TCRdb and include only in-frame sequences with V and J called. Some clones fail to appear in such tables; in the studies checked, an unresolved V gene covers under half of the shortfall, and the cause of the remainder is unknown. V and J calls and clone size are given by that table; D and trimming were obtained from the DNA. A total of about 150,000 clones appear in this sample, about four fifths of them only once. The biggest ten clones account for 1% of the sample.

The receptor was isolated from a woman in her 50s in good health and CMV-seropositive. The sample taken for sequencing was PBMCs.

Read as DNA, the sequence is TGTGCCAGCAGCGTGATGACAGGGCCCTACGAGCAGTACTTC. The translation is CASSVMTGPYEQYF. The receptor chain draws on TRBV9 and TRBJ2-7; the central 7 bases match TRBD1. Spanning cysteine to phenylalanine, the CDR3 consists of 14 amino acids. CDR3 DNA only is kept here, 42 bases in frame from base 1. CDR1 and CDR2, per the germline V gene, are SGDLS and YYNGEE. Trimming leaves V shorter by 2 bases and J shorter by 2 bases, with the junction holding 4 bases beyond the gene matches.